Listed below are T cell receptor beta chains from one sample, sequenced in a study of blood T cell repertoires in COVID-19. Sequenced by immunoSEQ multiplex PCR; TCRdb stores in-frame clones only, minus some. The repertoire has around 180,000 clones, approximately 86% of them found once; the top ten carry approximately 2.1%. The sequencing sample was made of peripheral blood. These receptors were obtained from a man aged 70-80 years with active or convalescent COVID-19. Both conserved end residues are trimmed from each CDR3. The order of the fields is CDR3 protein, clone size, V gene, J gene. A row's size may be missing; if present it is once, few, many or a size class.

CDR3aa: AWSLGQSYEQY
abundance: .
v_gene: TRBV30
j_gene: TRBJ2-7

CDR3aa: ASSPGSGEETQY
abundance: .
v_gene: TRBV5-1
j_gene: TRBJ2-5

CDR3aa: ASSIVAQGGTEAF
abundance: .
v_gene: TRBV19
j_gene: TRBJ1-1

CDR3aa: ASSQDGAAHQPQH
abundance: .
v_gene: TRBV3-1/TRBV3-2
j_gene: TRBJ1-5

CDR3aa: ASSFGQGETQY
abundance: .
v_gene: TRBV7-2
j_gene: TRBJ2-5

CDR3aa: ASSLLPGAGELF
abundance: .
v_gene: TRBV11-3
j_gene: TRBJ2-2

CDR3aa: ASSSDRVSSGEKLF
abundance: once
v_gene: TRBV18
j_gene: TRBJ1-4

CDR3aa: ASSTGQGAYEQY
abundance: .
v_gene: TRBV5-6
j_gene: TRBJ2-7

CDR3aa: ASSPLLAGPTTDTQY
abundance: once
v_gene: TRBV28
j_gene: TRBJ2-3

CDR3aa: ASSQRDRGLNTGELF
abundance: .
v_gene: TRBV3-1/TRBV3-2
j_gene: TRBJ2-2

CDR3aa: ASQHADTQY
abundance: .
v_gene: TRBV12-3/TRBV12-4
j_gene: TRBJ2-3

CDR3aa: ASSPRGMGQETQY
abundance: .
v_gene: TRBV5-5
j_gene: TRBJ2-5

CDR3aa: ASSLGSLSPEAF
abundance: .
v_gene: TRBV5-1
j_gene: TRBJ1-1

CDR3aa: ASSFLSGGENIQY
abundance: .
v_gene: TRBV7-2
j_gene: TRBJ2-4

CDR3aa: ASSLGGFAGELF
abundance: .
v_gene: TRBV7-2
j_gene: TRBJ2-2

CDR3aa: ASAHILAAEYNEQF
abundance: .
v_gene: TRBV4-3
j_gene: TRBJ2-1

CDR3aa: ASSGSGGAHEQF
abundance: few
v_gene: TRBV7-9
j_gene: TRBJ2-1

CDR3aa: ASSPGRGRNEQF
abundance: .
v_gene: TRBV3-1/TRBV3-2
j_gene: TRBJ2-1

CDR3aa: ASRKRGNTEAF
abundance: .
v_gene: TRBV2
j_gene: TRBJ1-1

CDR3aa: ASSPRFRDSPLH
abundance: .
v_gene: TRBV5-1
j_gene: TRBJ1-6

CDR3aa: ASSQGGGIINEQF
abundance: .
v_gene: TRBV14
j_gene: TRBJ2-1

CDR3aa: ASSPLPRVQPQH
abundance: .
v_gene: TRBV28
j_gene: TRBJ1-5

CDR3aa: ATSRERTSGHTDTQY
abundance: once
v_gene: TRBV15
j_gene: TRBJ2-3

CDR3aa: ASSASNYGYT
abundance: once
v_gene: TRBV2
j_gene: TRBJ1-2

CDR3aa: ASSPLSGQGTYEQY
abundance: .
v_gene: TRBV18
j_gene: TRBJ2-7

CDR3aa: ASMGGGNTEAF
abundance: .
v_gene: TRBV5-1
j_gene: TRBJ1-1

CDR3aa: ASSEYEQSSGNTIY
abundance: .
v_gene: TRBV25-1
j_gene: TRBJ1-3

CDR3aa: ASSYGHSNSPLH
abundance: once
v_gene: TRBV6-5
j_gene: TRBJ1-6

CDR3aa: ASSADSQYGYT
abundance: .
v_gene: TRBV18
j_gene: TRBJ1-2

CDR3aa: ASSLSNPLPTVGELF
abundance: .
v_gene: TRBV27
j_gene: TRBJ2-2

CDR3aa: ASSLRGRGTDTQY
abundance: .
v_gene: TRBV28
j_gene: TRBJ2-3

CDR3aa: ASSQARRALH
abundance: .
v_gene: TRBV3-1/TRBV3-2
j_gene: TRBJ1-6

CDR3aa: AWSAGNSGANVLT
abundance: .
v_gene: TRBV30
j_gene: TRBJ2-6

CDR3aa: ASSEPSGGTEQETQY
abundance: .
v_gene: TRBV10-1
j_gene: TRBJ2-5

CDR3aa: ASSAAGNNQPQH
abundance: .
v_gene: TRBV6-1
j_gene: TRBJ1-5

CDR3aa: ASSQGGGETQY
abundance: once
v_gene: TRBV3-1/TRBV3-2
j_gene: TRBJ2-5

CDR3aa: ASSSPNNQETQY
abundance: .
v_gene: TRBV7-9
j_gene: TRBJ2-5

CDR3aa: ASKLQARSSYNEQF
abundance: once
v_gene: TRBV27
j_gene: TRBJ2-1

CDR3aa: ASSLIQAWGTDTQY
abundance: .
v_gene: TRBV27
j_gene: TRBJ2-3

CDR3aa: ASSENSSPQETQY
abundance: .
v_gene: TRBV6-1
j_gene: TRBJ2-5

CDR3aa: ATSSRTGGTQPQH
abundance: few
v_gene: TRBV15
j_gene: TRBJ1-5

CDR3aa: ASSQDTAGGATEAF
abundance: .
v_gene: TRBV4-3
j_gene: TRBJ1-1